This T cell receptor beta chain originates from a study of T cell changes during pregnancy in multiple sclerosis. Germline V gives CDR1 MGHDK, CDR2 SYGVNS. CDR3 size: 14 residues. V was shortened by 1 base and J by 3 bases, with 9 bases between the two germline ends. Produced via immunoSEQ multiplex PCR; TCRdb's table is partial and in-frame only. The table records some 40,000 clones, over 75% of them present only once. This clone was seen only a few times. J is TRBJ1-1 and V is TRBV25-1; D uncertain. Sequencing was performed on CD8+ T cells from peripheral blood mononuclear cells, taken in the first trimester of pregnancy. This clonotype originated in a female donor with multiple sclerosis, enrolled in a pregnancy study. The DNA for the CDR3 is TGTGCCAGCAGTGAATCTTGGGCCTACACTGAAGCTTTCTTT. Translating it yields CASSESWAYTEAFF.